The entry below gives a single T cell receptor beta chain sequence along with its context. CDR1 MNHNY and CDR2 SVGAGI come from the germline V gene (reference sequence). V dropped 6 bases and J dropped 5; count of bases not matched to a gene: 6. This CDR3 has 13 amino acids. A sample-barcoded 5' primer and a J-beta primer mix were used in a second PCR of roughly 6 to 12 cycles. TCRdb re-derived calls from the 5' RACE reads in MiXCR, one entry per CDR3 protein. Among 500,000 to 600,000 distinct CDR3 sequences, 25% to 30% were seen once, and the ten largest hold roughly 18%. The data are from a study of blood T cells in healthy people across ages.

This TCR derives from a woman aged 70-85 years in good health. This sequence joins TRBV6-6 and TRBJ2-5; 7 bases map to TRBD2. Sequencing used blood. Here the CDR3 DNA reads TGTGCCAGCAGACGGGGGGAATCGGAGACCCAGTACTTC. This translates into CASRRGESETQYF.